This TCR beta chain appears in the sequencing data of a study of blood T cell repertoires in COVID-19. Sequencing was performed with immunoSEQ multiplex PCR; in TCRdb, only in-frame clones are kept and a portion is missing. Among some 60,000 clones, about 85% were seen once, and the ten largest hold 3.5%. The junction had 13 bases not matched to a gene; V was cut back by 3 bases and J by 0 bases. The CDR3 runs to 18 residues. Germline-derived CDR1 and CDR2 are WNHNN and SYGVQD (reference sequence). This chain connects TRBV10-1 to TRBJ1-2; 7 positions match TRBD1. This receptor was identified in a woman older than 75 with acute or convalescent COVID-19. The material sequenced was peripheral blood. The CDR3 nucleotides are TGCGCCAGCAGTGACTGGGCCTCAGGGGGAAAAGCTAACTATGGCTACACCTTC. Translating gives CASSDWASGGKANYGYTF.